A single sample is the source of the 18 T cell receptor beta chains below, sequenced in a study of T cells in Graves' hyperthyroidism and ophthalmopathy. TCR beta CDR3 region amplification was performed from RNA transcripts. Using the HTBI primer set, a first-round RT-PCR was run on the TCR CDR3. Each CDR3 protein gets one entry after TCRdb re-called the multiplex PCR reads with MiXCR. The repertoire includes about 560,000 distinct CDR3 sequences, roughly 17% of them detected once, and about 17% sits in the top ten. The sequencing input was blood. Every receptor here comes from a young woman with Graves' hyperthyroidism.

This clonotype was detected a few times. CDR3 nucleotides: TGTGCCAGCAGTTACGCAAGGACTAAAGCTTTCTTT. Protein product: CASSYARTKAFF. The V call is TRBV6-2 or TRBV6-3, the J call TRBJ1-1; no clear D gene. The length of the CDR3 is 12 residues. Germline V gene data show CDR1 as MNHEY and CDR2 as SVGEGT. The V and J ends lost 2 bases and 9 bases respectively, with 10 bases between them.

The gene calls are TRBV2 and TRBJ1-2; TRBD1 matches at 7 bases. Trimming removed 6 bases from V and 6 bases from J; junction bases left unmatched: 4. Germline-derived CDR1 and CDR2 are SNHLY and FYNNEI. The length of the CDR3 is 12 residues. CDR3 coding DNA: TGTGCCAGCAGGGCGGGGACAGATGGCTACACCTTC. Encoded protein: CASRAGTDGYTF.

The sample holds a few counts of this clonotype. V is TRBV6-2 or TRBV6-3 and J is TRBJ2-2, with 11 nucleotides matching TRBD1. After removal of 2 bases from V and 0 bases from J, the junction contained 2 bases not matched to a gene. This CDR3 comprises 17 residues. CDR1 and CDR2 from the germline V gene are MNHEY and SVGEGT. The CDR3 DNA reads TGTGCCAGCAGTTACAGGACAGGGGGCGCGAACACCGGGGAGCTGTTTTTT. Protein product: CASSYRTGGANTGELFF.

The chain is built from TRBV6-2 or TRBV6-3 and TRBJ2-1; possible D gene TRBD2, 6 bases. This CDR3 is built from 13 residues. V was trimmed by 5 bases and J by 12 bases, leaving 17 bases between them. In germline, CDR1 is MNHEY, CDR2 SVGEGT. The CDR3 reads CASSGRTGRRQFF. For the CDR3, the DNA is TGTGCCAGCAGTGGGAGGACTGGCCGAAGGCAGTTCTTC.

In this sample, this clonotype turned up many times. The chain couples TRBV7-2 to TRBJ2-7, with D perhaps matching TRBD2 (6 bases). CDR3 size: 14 residues. The V end was cut by 3 bases, the J end by 3 bases, with 12 bases between. Germline V gives CDR1 SGHTA, CDR2 FQGNSA. The CDR3, as DNA: TGTGCCAGCAGCTTTAGCGGCCTGGACTACGAGCAGTACTTC. Its protein product is CASSFSGLDYEQYF.

The table lists this clonotype with a few counts. The V call is TRBV19, the J call TRBJ1-2; no reliable D call. V was clipped by 6 bases and J by 1 base, with 9 bases between them. Germline V lookup: CDR1 LNHDA, CDR2 SQIVND (reference sequence). This CDR3 has 13 residues. In DNA form, the CDR3 reads TGTGCCAGTAGACAGACCAATAACTATGGCTACACCTTC. Translation: CASRQTNNYGYTF.

The J gene is TRBJ2-2, the V gene TRBV5-1; tentative D call: TRBD1 (5 bases). The CDR3 has 15 amino acids. V gave up 4 bases and J gave up 3 bases, with 13 bases separating them. CDR1 and CDR2 from the germline V gene are SGHRS and YFSETQ. The DNA for the CDR3 is TGCGCCAGCAGCCTAGACAGACCGTACACCGGGGAGCTGTTTTTT. It encodes CASSLDRPYTGELFF.

Ten or more counts support this clonotype. The chain couples TRBV12-3 or TRBV12-4 to TRBJ1-1; D unclear. The germline V and J ends were trimmed by 3 bases and 0 bases, with 8 bases remaining between them. The length of the CDR3 is 14 residues. The CDR3 DNA is TGTGCCAGCAGTTTGAAGCAGATGAACACTGAAGCTTTCTTT. Translation gives CASSLKQMNTEAFF.

The V and J genes are TRBV27 and TRBJ2-7; 7 bases agree with TRBD2. The CDR3 extends over 14 amino acids. Germline V lookup: CDR1 MNHEY, CDR2 SMNVEV (reference sequence). The V and J ends lost 4 bases and 6 bases, in that order; junction bases with no gene match: 9. The CDR3 region has the DNA TGTGCCAGCAGTTCTCGACTAGCCGTTGCCGAGCAGTACTTC. Amino acid sequence: CASSSRLAVAEQYF.

This clonotype has just a few counts. V gene TRBV7-9 combines with J gene TRBJ2-1; TRBD2 matches at 7 bases. Trimming removed 3 bases from V and 7 bases from J; junction bases left unmatched: 9. CDR1 and CDR2 (germline): SEHNR, FQNEAQ (reference sequence). The CDR3 extends over 15 amino acids. The CDR3 coding sequence is TGTGCCAGCAGCTTGGGGGGACTACTATCGAATGAGCAGTTCTTC. The encoded protein is CASSLGGLLSNEQFF.

In the case of this clonotype: A much larger clone lies a single base off, so this may be a read error. The chain combines TRBV28 with TRBJ1-1; no clear D. CDR1 and CDR2 from the germline V gene are MDHEN and SYDVKM. The CDR3 is 12 residues long. The CDR3 nucleotides read TGTGCCAGCAGTCCCTCGGGAGGAGAAGCTCTCTTT. This codes for CASSPSGGEALF.

The table lists this clonotype with many counts. The chain employs TRBV29-1 and TRBJ2-5; tentatively, D is TRBD2 (5 bases). V shed 5 bases and J shed 4 bases, with 8 bases lying between them. The CDR3 is 11 amino acids. CDR1 is SQVTM and CDR2 is ANQGSEA in the germline V gene. Here the CDR3 reads CSVTGRETQYF. DNA of the CDR3: TGCAGCGTTACGGGGAGAGAGACCCAGTACTTC. The full variable domain, in which reference TRBV29-1 and TRBJ2-5 provide the parts outside the CDR3, is SAVISQKPSRDICQRGTSLTIQCQVDSQVTMMFWYRQQPGQSLTLIATANQGSEATYESGFVIDKFPISRPNLTFSTLTVSNMSPEDSSIYLCSVTGRETQYFGPGTRLLVL.

This clonotype was detected a few times. The chain couples TRBV9 to TRBJ2-5; the D gene could be TRBD1 or TRBD2 (5 bases each). Per germline, CDR1 SGDLS and CDR2 YYNGEE. This CDR3 comprises 16 residues. V lost 1 base and J lost 2, with 15 bases in between. The CDR3 nucleotides read TGTGCCAGCAGCGTACGTTTCGGGGCAGGACAAGAGACCCAGTACTTC. It specifies CASSVRFGAGQETQYF. The whole variable domain, filled in from reference TRBV9 and TRBJ2-5, reads DSGVTQTPKHLITATGQRVTLRCSPRSGDLSVYWYQQSLDQGLQFLIQYYNGEERAKGNILERFSAQQFPDLHSELNLSSLELGDSALYFCASSVRFGAGQETQYFGPGTRLLVL.

There are many counts of this clonotype. The chain combines TRBV2 with TRBJ2-3; 8 nucleotides match TRBD2. The V gene's germline CDR1 is SNHLY and CDR2 FYNNEI. With 5 bases clipped from V and 5 bases from J, the junction kept 6 bases outside the gene matches. This CDR3 comprises 14 residues. CDR3 region: CASSRGGSIDTQYF. The DNA of the CDR3 is TGTGCCAGCAGTCGGGGGGGCAGTATAGATACGCAGTATTTT.

This clonotype has at least ten counts. The V call is TRBV5-6, the J call TRBJ2-5; 8 bases map to TRBD2. The CDR3 runs 14 residues. CDR1 SGHDT and CDR2 YYEEEE come from the germline V gene. After removal of 4 bases from V and 5 bases from J, the junction contained 7 bases not matched to a gene. The CDR3 DNA reads as TGTGCCAGCAGCCGGAGCGGGAGTGGGGAGACCCAGTACTTC. This gives the protein CASSRSGSGETQYF.

Many counts were recorded for this clonotype. The chain combines TRBV11-2 with TRBJ2-1, with D tentatively TRBD2 (5 bases). Germline values: CDR1 SGHAT, CDR2 FQNNGV. The CDR3 has 16 amino acids. V was cut by 6 bases and J by 2 bases, with 17 bases left in between. DNA of the CDR3: TGTGCCAGCAGGCTCCGGCTAGCTGTAACCTACAATGAGCAGTTCTTC. It encodes CASRLRLAVTYNEQFF.

As to this clonotype: A read error may produce the germline difference seen at one junction end. The V gene is TRBV4-1, the J gene TRBJ2-7; D is possibly TRBD2 (5 bases). The CDR3 length is 14 residues. Looked up from germline, CDR1 is MGHRA and CDR2 is YSYEKL. The CDR3 bases are TGCGCCAGCAGCGCGACCGGGGTAATCTACGGGCAGTACTTC. Amino acid sequence: CASSATGVIYGQYF.

This clonotype was detected only a few times. This rearrangement joins TRBV30 to TRBJ2-1; D call uncertain. This CDR3 has 13 residues. CDR1 is GTSNPN and CDR2 is SVGIG in the germline V gene (reference sequence). Trimming left V 0 bases short and J 7 bases short, with 10 bases between. CDR3 sequence: CAWSVMLANEQFF. The CDR3 coding sequence is TGTGCCTGGAGTGTAATGTTAGCAAATGAGCAGTTCTTC.